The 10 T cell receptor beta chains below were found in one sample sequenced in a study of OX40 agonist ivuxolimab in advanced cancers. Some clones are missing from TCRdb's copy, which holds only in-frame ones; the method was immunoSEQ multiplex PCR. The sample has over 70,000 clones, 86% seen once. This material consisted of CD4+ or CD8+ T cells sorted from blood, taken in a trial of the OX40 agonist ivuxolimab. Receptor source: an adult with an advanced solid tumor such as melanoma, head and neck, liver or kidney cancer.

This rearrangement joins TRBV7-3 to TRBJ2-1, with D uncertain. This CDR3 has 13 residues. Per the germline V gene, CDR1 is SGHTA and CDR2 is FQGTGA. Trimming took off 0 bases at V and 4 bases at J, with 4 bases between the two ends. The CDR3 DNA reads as TGTGCCAGCAGCTTAACTACTTACAATGAGCAGTTCTTC. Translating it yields CASSLTTYNEQFF.

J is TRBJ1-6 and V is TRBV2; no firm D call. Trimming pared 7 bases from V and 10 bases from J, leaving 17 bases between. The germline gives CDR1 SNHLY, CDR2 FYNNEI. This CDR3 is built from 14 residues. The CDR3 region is CASTTRASVSPLHF. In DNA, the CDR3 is TGTGCCAGCACGACCCGGGCTAGCGTATCACCCCTCCACTTT.

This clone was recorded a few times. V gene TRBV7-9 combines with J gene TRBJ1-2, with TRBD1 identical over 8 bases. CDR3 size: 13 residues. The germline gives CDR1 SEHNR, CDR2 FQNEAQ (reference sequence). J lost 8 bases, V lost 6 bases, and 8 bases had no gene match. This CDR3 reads CASSKPTGGGYTF. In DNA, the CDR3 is TGTGCCAGCAGTAAACCCACAGGGGGAGGCTACACCTTC.

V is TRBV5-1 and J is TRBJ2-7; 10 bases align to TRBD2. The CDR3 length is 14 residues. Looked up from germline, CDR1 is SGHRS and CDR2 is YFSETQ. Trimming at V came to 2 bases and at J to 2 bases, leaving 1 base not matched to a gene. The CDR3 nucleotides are TGCGCCAGCAGCTTAACTAGCGGGGCCTACGAGCAGTACTTC. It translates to CASSLTSGAYEQYF. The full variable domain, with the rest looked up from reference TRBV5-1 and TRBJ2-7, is KAGVTQTPRYLIKTRGQQVTLSCSPISGHRSVSWYQQTPGQGLQFLFEYFSETQRNKGNFPGRFSGRQFSNSRSEMNVSTLELGDSALYLCASSLTSGAYEQYFGPGTRLTVT.

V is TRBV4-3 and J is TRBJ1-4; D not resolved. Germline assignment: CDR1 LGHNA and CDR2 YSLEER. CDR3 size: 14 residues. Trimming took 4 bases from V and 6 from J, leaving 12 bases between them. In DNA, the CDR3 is TGCGCCAGCAGCCCGGCGTCGGGTTATGAAAAACTGTTTTTT. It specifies CASSPASGYEKLFF.

CDR3: CASSEHIQETQYF. The CDR3 DNA sequence: TGTGCCAGCAGTGAGCACATACAAGAGACCCAGTACTTC. The chain has TRBV6-1 and TRBJ2-5; no reliable D call. The V gene's germline CDR1 is MNHNS and CDR2 SASEGT. V lost 3 bases and J 2 bases, leaving 7 bases between the germline ends. The CDR3 extends over 13 amino acids.

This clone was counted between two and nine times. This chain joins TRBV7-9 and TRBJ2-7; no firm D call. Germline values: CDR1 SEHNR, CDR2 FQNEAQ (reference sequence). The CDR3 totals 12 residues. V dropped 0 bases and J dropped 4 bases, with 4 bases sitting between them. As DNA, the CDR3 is TGTGCCAGCAGCTTAGCTGCTTACGAGCAGTACTTC. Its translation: CASSLAAYEQYF.

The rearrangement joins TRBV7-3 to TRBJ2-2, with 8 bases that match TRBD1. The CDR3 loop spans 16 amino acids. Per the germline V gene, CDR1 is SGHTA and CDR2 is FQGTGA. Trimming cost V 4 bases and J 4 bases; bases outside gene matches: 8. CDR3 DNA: TGTGCCAGCAGCTCGCCAGGGGGCTTGGGCACCGGGGAGCTGTTTTTT. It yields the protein CASSSPGGLGTGELFF.

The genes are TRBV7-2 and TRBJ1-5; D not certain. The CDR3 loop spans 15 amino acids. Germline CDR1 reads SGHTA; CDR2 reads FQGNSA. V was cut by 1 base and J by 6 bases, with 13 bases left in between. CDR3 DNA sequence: TGTGCCAGCAGCTTAGGCCCAGGAACGGGTCAGCCCCAGCATTTT. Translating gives CASSLGPGTGQPQHF.

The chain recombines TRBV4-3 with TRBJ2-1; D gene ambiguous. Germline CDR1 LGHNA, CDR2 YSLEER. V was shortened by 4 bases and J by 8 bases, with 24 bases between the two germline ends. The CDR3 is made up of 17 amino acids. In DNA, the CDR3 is TGCGCCAGCAGCCTCTCAAGTATCGCAGGTGAAGGCGATGAGCAGTTCTTC. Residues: CASSLSSIAGEGDEQFF.